The 26 T cell receptor beta chains below all came from one sample that was sequenced in a study of Ad26.COV2.S vaccination and SARS-CoV-2 variants. Treatment reported: around 19 received Ad26.COV2.S at low or high dose, single or two shots; roughly five received placebo; per-sample allocation not given. Samples analyzed were those drawn on day 63 after the first vaccine or placebo injection. Clones were read by immunoSEQ multiplex PCR, and TCRdb kept only the in-frame ones, dropping some. The sample records 300,000 to 350,000 clones, 75% to 90% being singletons. The source material was peripheral blood, sampled in a trial of Ad26.COV2.S vaccine versus placebo. The receptors were gathered from a person between 18 and 60 years old who received the Ad26.COV2.S COVID-19 vaccine or a placebo.

This clone was seen only once. The chain uses TRBV27 and TRBJ1-3, with D unresolved. Germline V gene sequence: CDR1 MNHEY, CDR2 SMNVEV (reference sequence). This CDR3 contains 13 residues. V dropped 6 bases and J dropped 4 bases, with 10 bases sitting between them. The CDR3 nucleotides read TGTGCCAGCAGATCCCCGTTGGGAAACACCATATATTTT. Encoded protein: CASRSPLGNTIYF.

The rearrangement links TRBV21-1 to TRBJ1-2; the table's TRBD1 call for D was not verified on the DNA. TRBV21-1 is marked as a pseudogene. The CDR3 covers 14 residues. The CDR3 reads CASSRGTGGYGYTF. CDR3 sequence (DNA): TGTGCCAGCAGCAGAGGGACAGGGGGCTATGGCTACACCTTC.

J is TRBJ2-7 and V is TRBV3-1 (or the pseudogene TRBV3-2); 10 bases match TRBD2. V was pared by 8 bases and J by 3 bases, with 13 bases of the junction left unmatched. The CDR3 length is 16 residues. Germline V lookup: CDR1 LGHDT, CDR2 YNNKEL (reference sequence). CDR3 nucleotides: TGTGCCAGCGGGGGAGCGGGGGGGCCTGCCTTCTACGAGCAGTACTTC. It yields the protein CASGGAGGPAFYEQYF.

Concerning this clone itself: The identical CDR3 is also encoded by other nucleotide sequences in the sample. The chain recombines TRBV9 with TRBJ1-1, with D perhaps TRBD1 (5 bases). The CDR3 loop spans 12 amino acids. Trimming stripped 0 bases from V and 8 bases from J, with 8 bases between. Germline lookup yields CDR1 SGDLS and CDR2 YYNGEE. The CDR3 loop is CASSVGGSEAFF. For the CDR3, the DNA is TGTGCCAGCAGCGTAGGGGGGTCCGAAGCTTTCTTT.

The chain carries TRBV5-8 and TRBJ2-3; D is possibly TRBD1 or TRBD2 (6 bases each). Trimming cost V 5 bases and J 7 bases, with 23 bases left between them. CDR1 is SGHTS, CDR2 YDEGEE, per germline. This CDR3 is 16 amino acids long. Here the CDR3 DNA reads TGTGCCAGCAGTTCCTCCGAGGGGGGAGTCCTGCATACGCAGTATTTT. It translates to CASSSSEGGVLHTQYF.

This clone appeared a few times. The chain uses TRBV24-1 and TRBJ2-2, with D uncertain. V was pared by 6 bases and J by 2 bases, with 6 bases between. Germline assignment: CDR1 KGHDR and CDR2 SFDVKD. This CDR3 is built from 13 residues. CDR3 coding DNA: TGTGCCACCAGTAGCGCCAACACCGGGGAGCTGTTTTTT. This codes for CATSSANTGELFF.

The V call is TRBV2, the J call TRBJ1-6; no reliable D call. Germline-derived CDR1 and CDR2 are SNHLY and FYNNEI. The CDR3 covers 16 residues. The V and J ends lost 0 bases and 8 bases respectively, with 14 bases between them. The CDR3 nucleotides read TGTGCCAGCAGTGAAGCGCACAGAGCCATTCATTCACCCCTCCACTTT. This encodes CASSEAHRAIHSPLHF.

The CDR3 loop reads CASSLDVAGGSYEQYV. The CDR3 coding sequence is TGCGCCAGCAGCTTAGACGTAGCCGGAGGGTCCTACGAGCAGTACGTC. The chain uses TRBV5-1 and TRBJ2-7; TRBD2 might be the D (6 bases). The CDR3 totals 16 residues. Trimming shortened V by 2 bases and J by 1 base, and 16 bases separated the two germline ends. Germline assignment: CDR1 SGHRS and CDR2 YFSETQ.

The chain carries TRBV29-1 and TRBJ2-5; no clear D gene. The CDR3 runs 16 residues. Germline CDR1 reads SQVTM; CDR2 reads ANQGSEA. V was shortened by 0 bases and J by 5 bases, with 19 bases between the two germline ends. CDR3 in amino acids: CSVEESLNSRWETQYF. DNA for the CDR3: TGCAGCGTTGAAGAGAGTTTAAACAGCCGATGGGAGACCCAGTACTTC.

The genes are TRBV29-1 and TRBJ1-2; perhaps TRBD1 as D (5 bases). Germline values: CDR1 SQVTM, CDR2 ANQGSEA. CDR3 length: 12 amino acids. V lost 4 bases to trimming and J lost 8 bases, with 14 bases between them. CDR3 residues: CSVATALGGYTF. The CDR3 DNA sequence: TGCAGCGTTGCGACAGCCTTAGGCGGCTACACCTTC.

The J gene is TRBJ1-2, the V gene TRBV7-8; D is unclear. The CDR3 loop spans 14 amino acids. CDR1 SGHVS and CDR2 FQNEAQ come from the germline V gene. V lost 3 bases to trimming and J lost 6 bases, with 14 bases between them. DNA for the CDR3: TGTGCCAGCAGCTTTCTCCGGAACGGGAATGGCTACACCTTC. Encoded protein: CASSFLRNGNGYTF.

The chain carries TRBV7-9 and TRBJ2-2; 9 nucleotides match TRBD1. Trimming at V came to 5 bases and at J to 5 bases, leaving 12 bases not matched to a gene. CDR3 length equals 17 residues. Germline V lookup: CDR1 SEHNR, CDR2 FQNEAQ (reference sequence). CDR3 nucleotide sequence: TGTGCCAGCAGCCCGGGGATAGGACAGGGGATGACCGGGGAGCTGTTTTTT. Translation: CASSPGIGQGMTGELFF.

The chain is built from TRBV10-3 and TRBJ2-3, with no clear D. This CDR3 has 13 amino acids. V was pared by 3 bases and J by 7 bases, with 11 bases between. From germline, CDR1 is ENHRY and CDR2 SYGVKD. Written as DNA, the CDR3 is TGTGCCATCAGTGAAGGCCGCCTTAATACGCAGTATTTT. As protein: CAISEGRLNTQYF.

The gene calls are TRBV6-5 and TRBJ1-1; D may be TRBD1 (6 bases). Trimming left V 0 bases short and J 12 bases short, with 11 bases between. Germline-derived CDR1 and CDR2 are MNHEY and SVGAGI. CDR3 length equals 12 residues. This CDR3 is CASSYSQGTTFF. The CDR3 DNA is TGTGCCAGCAGTTACTCGCAGGGGACGACTTTCTTT.

J is TRBJ2-7 and V is TRBV4-1; 9 positions match TRBD2. CDR1 and CDR2 (germline): MGHRA, YSYEKL. The CDR3 spans 15 residues. V lost 3 bases and J lost 3; bases outside the gene matches: 6. The CDR3 DNA sequence: TGCGCCAGCAGCCAGACCGGGACTAGCTACTACGAGCAGTACGTC. Translating it yields CASSQTGTSYYEQYV.

The V call is TRBV6-2 or TRBV6-3, the J call TRBJ1-2; D possibly corresponds to TRBD1 (5 bases). The V and J ends lost 2 bases and 4 bases respectively, with 11 bases between them. Germline CDR1 is MNHEY and CDR2 is SVGEGT. The CDR3 covers 14 residues. The CDR3 loop is CASSYQFQGYGYTF. CDR3 DNA: TGTGCCAGCAGTTACCAATTCCAGGGCTATGGCTACACCTTC.

The chain employs TRBV2 and TRBJ2-1; 7 bases line up with TRBD2. CDR3 length: 14 amino acids. V shed 1 base and J 8 bases; nucleotides not matched to a gene: 5. Per germline, CDR1 SNHLY and CDR2 FYNNEI. In DNA, the CDR3 is TGTGCCAGCAGTGAAGGTGGACTAGGTTATGAGCAGTTCTTC. Its protein product is CASSEGGLGYEQFF.

This chain joins TRBV5-4 and TRBJ2-1, with TRBD2 identical over 10 bases. J gave up 3 bases and V 3 bases, and 3 bases lay outside the gene matches. Per the germline V gene, CDR1 is SGHNT and CDR2 is YYREEE (reference sequence). The CDR3 is made up of 15 amino acids. CDR3 sequence reads: CASSSGLADYNEQFF. The CDR3, as DNA: TGTGCCAGCAGCTCCGGACTAGCGGACTACAATGAGCAGTTCTTC.

This clone appeared a single time. The chain has TRBV4-1 and TRBJ2-3; TRBD2 might be the D (6 bases). This CDR3 is built from 20 residues. V lost 0 bases and J 2 bases, leaving 24 bases between the germline ends. Germline CDR1 is MGHRA and CDR2 is YSYEKL. CDR3 bases: TGCGCCAGCAGCCAAGATGCGGCCGGTGGTAGCGGATACCTCACAGATACGCAGTATTTT. Translating gives CASSQDAAGGSGYLTDTQYF.

The V gene is TRBV18, the J gene TRBJ2-6; D is unclear. CDR1 is KGHSH, CDR2 LQKENI, per germline. Trimming removed 4 bases from V and 4 bases from J, with 5 bases in between. There are 13 residues in the CDR3. For the CDR3, the DNA is TGTGCCAGCTCACTAGAGGGGGCCAACGTCCTGACTTTC. It encodes CASSLEGANVLTF.

The chain joins TRBV12-5 to TRBJ2-2, with 12 nucleotides matching TRBD2. The junction had 4 bases not matched to a gene; V was cut back by 6 bases and J by 2 bases. The CDR3 covers 16 residues. Germline loops: CDR1 LGHNT, CDR2 FRNRAP. The CDR3 is CASGPLAGGNTGELFF. CDR3 coding DNA: TGTGCTAGTGGCCCACTAGCGGGAGGCAACACCGGGGAGCTGTTTTTT. Looking up the rest from reference TRBV12-5 and TRBJ2-2 gives the full variable domain: DARVTQTPRHKVTEMGQEVTMRCQPILGHNTVFWYRQTMMQGLELLAYFRNRAPLDDSGMPKDRFSAEMPDATLATLKIQPSEPRDSAVYFCASGPLAGGNTGELFFGEGSRLTVL.

The chain employs TRBV24-1 and TRBJ2-6, with TRBD2 as a possible D gene (6 bases). Trimming took off 7 bases at V and 1 base at J, with 7 bases between the two ends. CDR1 and CDR2 (germline): KGHDR, SFDVKD. The CDR3 covers 14 residues. The CDR3 DNA reads as TGTGCCACCAGCGCGGGGTCTGGGGCCAACGTCCTGACTTTC. Translation gives CATSAGSGANVLTF.

V usage is TRBV13 and J usage is TRBJ1-1; D gene uncertain. The V and J ends lost 4 bases and 4 bases respectively, with 22 bases between them. The CDR3 runs to 17 residues. Germline CDR1 reads PRHDT; CDR2 reads FYEKMQ (reference sequence). CDR3 loop: CASSSPPTRTESTEAFF. The CDR3 nucleotides are TGTGCCAGCAGCTCCCCACCTACCAGGACTGAGAGCACTGAAGCTTTCTTT.

V gene TRBV25-1 combines with J gene TRBJ1-2; D call uncertain. This CDR3 is 15 amino acids long. Germline loops: CDR1 MGHDK, CDR2 SYGVNS. V was clipped by 6 bases and J by 6 bases, with 20 bases between them. CDR3 in amino acids: CASSVFQAALDGYTF. The CDR3 coding sequence is TGTGCCAGCAGCGTCTTCCAAGCGGCGTTGGATGGCTACACCTTC.

This sequence joins TRBV19 and TRBJ2-7; no clear D. V lost 3 bases, J lost 2 bases, and 14 bases lay in between. CDR1 LNHDA and CDR2 SQIVND come from the germline V gene (reference sequence). The CDR3 is 15 amino acids. The CDR3 region has the DNA TGTGCCAGTAGTATTGCGGCGAGGAAGACCTACGAGCAGTACTTC. The encoded protein is CASSIAARKTYEQYF.

This sequence joins TRBV5-1 and TRBJ1-1, with D possibly being TRBD1 (5 bases). The CDR3 is 14 residues long. V was cut by 1 base and J by 7 bases, with 14 bases left in between. CDR1 and CDR2 from the germline V gene are SGHRS and YFSETQ. The CDR3 bases are TGCGCCAGCAGCTTGTTCGGGGCGGAAGGTGAAGCTTTCTTT. The encoded protein is CASSLFGAEGEAFF.